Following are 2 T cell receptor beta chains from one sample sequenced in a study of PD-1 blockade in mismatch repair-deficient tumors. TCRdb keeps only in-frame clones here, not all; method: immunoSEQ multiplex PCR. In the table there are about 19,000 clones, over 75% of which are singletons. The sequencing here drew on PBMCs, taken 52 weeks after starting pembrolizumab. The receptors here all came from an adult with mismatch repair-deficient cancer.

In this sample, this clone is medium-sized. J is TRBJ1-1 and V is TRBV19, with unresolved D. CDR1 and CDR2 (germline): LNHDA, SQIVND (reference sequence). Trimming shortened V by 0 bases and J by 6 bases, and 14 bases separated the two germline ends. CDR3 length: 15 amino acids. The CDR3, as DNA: TGTGCCAGTAGTATAGAGTCGTTGGGAGTCTCTGAAGCTTTCTTT. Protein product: CASSIESLGVSEAFF.

The CDR3 loop is CASSATGGSGTDTQYF. Here the CDR3 DNA reads TGTGCCAGCAGTGCCACAGGGGGGTCTGGCACAGATACGCAGTATTTT. The V gene is TRBV25-1, the J gene TRBJ2-3; 8 bases map to TRBD1. This CDR3 comprises 16 residues. Germline CDR1 and CDR2: MGHDK and SYGVNS. Trimming at V came to 4 bases and at J to 1 base, leaving 7 bases not matched to a gene. The complete variable domain, with remaining parts taken from reference TRBV25-1 and TRBJ2-3, reads EADIYQTPRYLVIGTGKKITLECSQTMGHDKMYWYQQDPGMELHLIHYSYGVNSTEKGDLSSESTVSRIRTEHFPLTLESARPSHTSQYLCASSATGGSGTDTQYFGPGTRLTVL.